These 31 T cell receptor beta chains came from one sample sequenced in a study of CDR3 diversity in severe acne (dated by TCRdb to the late 2010s). Preparation of the library involved PCR. Sequencing relied on an Illumina HiSeq 2000. TCRdb reran the public reads through fastp at Q25 and MiXCR, keeping productive beta chains. Each record represents a unique CDR3 protein, reported with the most common genes and DNA among its rows. The sample data list fewer than 100,000 distinct CDR3 sequences, and 51% of these were observed just once. The ten largest clones represent roughly an eighth of the sample. Sequencing was performed on blood. The source is a male donor in good health, without acne.

CDR3 sequence: CASSVAVEGANVLTF. The CDR3 region has the DNA TGTGCCAGCAGCGTAGCGGTGGAAGGGGCCAACGTCCTGACTTTC. The chain employs TRBV9 and TRBJ2-6; D not resolved. This CDR3 region has 15 residues. V was trimmed by 0 bases and J by 4 bases, leaving 8 bases between them. Germline V lookup: CDR1 SGDLS, CDR2 YYNGEE.

This rearrangement joins TRBV10-2 to TRBJ1-2; TRBD1 matches at 8 bases. Per germline, CDR1 WSHSY and CDR2 SAAADI. Germline trimming cut 1 base from V and 6 bases from J; bases unmatched to any gene: 10. CDR3 length: 16 residues. The CDR3 DNA follows: TGCGCCAGCAGTGAGTTCATAGGACAGGGAGTCAATGGCTACACCTTC. This translates into CASSEFIGQGVNGYTF.

This chain connects TRBV7-9 to TRBJ2-3; D tentatively fits TRBD1 or TRBD2 (5 bases each). The CDR3 runs 12 residues. V shed 5 bases and J shed 6 bases, with 9 bases lying between them. The germline gives CDR1 SEHNR, CDR2 FQNEAQ (reference sequence). Written as DNA, the CDR3 is TGTGCCAGCAGCCGAGGGGTGGATACGCAGTATTTT. This translates into CASSRGVDTQYF.

This clonotype was recorded at least ten times. The chain combines TRBV15 with TRBJ1-3; D is undetermined. Germline assignment: CDR1 LNHNV and CDR2 YYDKDF (reference sequence). This CDR3 has 16 amino acids. V was cut by 0 bases and J by 8 bases, with 17 bases left in between. CDR3 DNA sequence: TGTGCCACCAGCAGAGATGCTCAAACAGATGGCTACACCATATATTTT. Protein product: CATSRDAQTDGYTIYF.

The V call is TRBV7-8, the J call TRBJ2-1; maybe TRBD2 (7 bases). Germline assignment: CDR1 SGHVS and CDR2 FQNEAQ. CDR3 length: 16 residues. Trimming pared 0 bases from V and 8 bases from J, leaving 17 bases between. The DNA for the CDR3 is TGTGCCAGCAGCTTAGCGGGGGGGGCCAGTGCCGATGAGCAGTTCTTC. Translated: CASSLAGGASADEQFF.

The rearrangement links TRBV28 to TRBJ2-7, with D unresolved. Germline assignment: CDR1 MDHEN and CDR2 SYDVKM. CDR3 length equals 12 residues. The germline V and J ends were trimmed by 3 bases and 7 bases, with 10 bases remaining between them. CDR3 DNA sequence: TGTGCCAGCAGTTTTGGCTCGGGTGAGCAGTACTTC. This translates into CASSFGSGEQYF.

As for this clonotype: The final CDR3 position lacks the conserved phenylalanine or tryptophan, pointing to a likely read error. V gene TRBV27 combines with J gene TRBJ1-5; tentative D call: TRBD1 (6 bases). Looked up from germline, CDR1 is MNHEY and CDR2 is SMNVEV (reference sequence). The CDR3 is 14 amino acids. CDR3 in amino acids: CASSFGTGNKPQHS. CDR3 DNA sequence: TGCGCCAGCAGTTTCGGAACAGGGAACAAGCCCCAGCATTCT.

There are a few counts of this clonotype. The chain links TRBV7-2 to TRBJ1-1; D may be TRBD1 (6 bases). CDR1 is SGHTA and CDR2 is FQGNSA in the germline V gene. The germline V and J ends were trimmed by 5 bases and 5 bases, with 15 bases remaining between them. The CDR3 is made up of 14 amino acids. The CDR3 DNA reads TGTGCCAGCAGCCCCTACAGGGTCGGGACTGAAGCTTTCTTT. Its protein product is CASSPYRVGTEAFF.

Only a few counts were recorded for this clonotype. This chain joins TRBV6-5 and TRBJ2-5; TRBD2 aligns across 8 bases. CDR3 size: 13 residues. J gave up 5 bases and V 10 bases, and 9 bases lay outside the gene matches. Germline CDR1 and CDR2: MNHEY and SVGAGI. CDR3 bases: TGTGCCACCCGGGAGGGCAATAGGGAGACCCAGTACTTC. This translates into CATREGNRETQYF.

As concerns this clonotype: Here the CDR3 omits its conserved ending phenylalanine or tryptophan, so a read error is the likely source. The limits of the CDR3 on the DNA are not certain, so only TCRdb's listed CDR3 is given. The chain couples TRBV7-9 to TRBJ1-6. The CDR3 region is 13 residues in length, termini included. Germline CDR1 SEHNR, CDR2 FQNEAQ (reference sequence). The CDR3 region is CASTLRDNSPLQS.

On this clonotype itself: This likely comes from a read error, as the CDR3 has no conserved phenylalanine or tryptophan at its end. No DNA is shown, since the ends of the CDR3 on it are uncertain; the CDR3 is the one TCRdb lists. The chain is built from TRBV20-1 and TRBJ2-5; the DNA was not used to check the table's D call, TRBD2. The CDR3 has 16 residues if both end residues are counted. The germline gives CDR1 DFQATT, CDR2 SNEGSKA (reference sequence). This CDR3 is CSARGPEGIYGYTFGS.

Remarks on this clonotype: A read error is likely, as this CDR3 ends without the conserved phenylalanine or tryptophan. The limits of the CDR3 on the DNA are not certain, so only TCRdb's listed CDR3 is given. The rearrangement links TRBV29-1 to TRBJ1-1; the tabulated D call, TRBD1, remains unverified against the DNA. In germline, CDR1 is SQVTM, CDR2 ANQGSEA. 9 amino acids form the CDR3, both terminal residues included. CDR3 sequence: CSVKWGSVY.

A remark on this clonotype: An end of the junction does not agree with germline; a read error may underlie this. V usage is TRBV5-1 and J usage is TRBJ2-7, with D perhaps matching TRBD2 (5 bases). The CDR3 spans 14 residues. From germline, CDR1 is SGHRS and CDR2 YFSETQ. CDR3 sequence (DNA): TGTGCCAGCAGCTTGAAGCGGAACTCCTACGAGCAGTACTTC. This encodes CASSLKRNSYEQYF.

This sequence joins TRBV20-1 and TRBJ2-7; 11 bases agree with TRBD2. Germline CDR1 is DFQATT and CDR2 is SNEGSKA (reference sequence). This CDR3 is 16 amino acids long. V lost 1 base, J lost 4 bases, and 9 bases stayed unmatched. This chain's CDR3 is CSARALRLAGGYEQYF. In DNA, the CDR3 is TGCAGTGCTAGAGCCCTGAGGCTAGCGGGAGGATACGAGCAGTACTTC.

V is TRBV7-9 and J is TRBJ1-2; 12 positions match TRBD1. The V and J ends lost 0 bases and 7 bases, in that order; junction bases with no gene match: 3. The CDR3 sequence is 15 residues long. CDR1 and CDR2 from the germline V gene are SEHNR and FQNEAQ (reference sequence). DNA for the CDR3: TGTGCCAGCAGCTTAGCGGGACAGGGGGCGGCTGGCTACACCTTC. It is translated as CASSLAGQGAAGYTF.

The chain links TRBV19 to TRBJ2-7; 7 bases map to TRBD2. This CDR3 is built from 14 residues. The V and J ends lost 3 bases and 7 bases, in that order; junction bases with no gene match: 9. Germline CDR1 is LNHDA and CDR2 is SQIVND (reference sequence). The DNA for the CDR3 is TGTGCCAGTAGTATTGGACGGGAGGCGGGAGAGCAGTACTTC. Its protein is CASSIGREAGEQYF.

The rearrangement links TRBV2 to TRBJ1-5, with unresolved D. The CDR3 is 14 residues long. Germline V gives CDR1 SNHLY, CDR2 FYNNEI. V lost 3 bases to trimming and J lost 3 bases, with 9 bases between them. For the CDR3, the DNA is TGTGCCAGCAGTGATCGACCCGCCAATCAGCCCCAGCATTTT. Translating gives CASSDRPANQPQHF.

The chain is built from TRBV20-1 and TRBJ2-7; TRBD1 matches at 8 bases. The germline CDR1 and CDR2 sequences are DFQATT and SNEGSKA (reference sequence). The CDR3 totals 13 residues. Germline trimming cut 7 bases from V and 3 bases from J; bases unmatched to any gene: 8. The CDR3 DNA follows: TGCAGTGGACTGCAGGGGGCCCACTACGAGCAGTACTTC. Residues: CSGLQGAHYEQYF.

The CDR3, as DNA: TGCAGTGCTAGAGCGGCCGGGGGTAGCGGGAGCACAGATACGCAGTATTTT. Translated, it gives CSARAAGGSGSTDTQYF. J is TRBJ2-3 and V is TRBV20-1; 7 nucleotides match TRBD2. Trimming removed 1 base from V and 0 bases from J; junction bases left unmatched: 10. This CDR3 region has 17 residues. Germline CDR1 and CDR2: DFQATT and SNEGSKA (reference sequence).

This CDR3 reads CASSVRTGSDYGYTF. The CDR3 DNA is TGTGCCAGCAGCGTTCGGACAGGTTCGGACTATGGCTACACCTTC. V is TRBV5-5 and J is TRBJ1-2; 7 bases agree with TRBD1. Germline loops: CDR1 SGHKS, CDR2 YYEKEE (reference sequence). The CDR3 runs 15 residues. V lost 4 bases, J lost 3 bases, and 9 bases stayed unmatched.

This clonotype has ten or more counts. The chain carries TRBV6-5 and TRBJ1-1; possibly TRBD1 for D (6 bases). Looked up from germline, CDR1 is MNHEY and CDR2 is SVGAGI. Between the trimmed V and J ends, which lost 4 bases and 5 bases, there was a span of 14 bases. The CDR3 runs to 14 residues. The CDR3 protein is CASSFTGLSTEAFF. The CDR3 DNA sequence: TGTGCCAGCAGTTTTACAGGGTTGAGTACTGAAGCTTTCTTT.

The chain carries TRBV2 and TRBJ1-1; no clear D. There are 12 residues in the CDR3. Germline V CDR1 and CDR2: SNHLY, FYNNEI. The germline V and J ends were trimmed by 7 bases and 3 bases, with 9 bases remaining between them. The DNA of the CDR3 is TGTGCCAGCACCCTTCGGGACACTGAAGCTTTCTTT. Protein sequence: CASTLRDTEAFF.

V gene TRBV7-9 combines with J gene TRBJ2-6, with D possibly being TRBD1 or TRBD2 (5 bases each). CDR1 is SEHNR and CDR2 is FQNEAQ in the germline V gene (reference sequence). The ends were cut back, 6 bases at V and 0 bases at J, with 12 bases in the middle. The CDR3 extends over 16 amino acids. The CDR3 is CASSTGTFSGANVLTF. The CDR3 DNA is TGTGCCAGCAGTACCGGGACCTTCTCTGGGGCCAACGTCCTGACTTTC. Complete variable domain (other parts from reference TRBV7-9 and TRBJ2-6): DTGVSQNPRHKITKRGQNVTFRCDPISEHNRLYWYRQTLGQGPEFLTYFQNEAQLEKSRLLSDRFSAERPKGSFSTLEIQRTEQGDSAMYLCASSTGTFSGANVLTFGAGSRLTVL.

This clonotype was seen many times. The chain links TRBV3-1 to TRBJ2-7; 8 positions agree with TRBD2. Germline CDR1 reads LGHDT; CDR2 reads YNNKEL (reference sequence). CDR3 size: 15 residues. The J segment lost 9 bases and the V segment lost 4 bases, leaving 14 bases of the junction unmatched. CDR3 in amino acids: CASSPSTTGAGGQYF. The CDR3 coding sequence is TGTGCCAGCAGCCCGTCGACAACGGGTGCGGGGGGGCAGTACTTC.

The chain recombines TRBV20-1 with TRBJ2-7, with D maybe TRBD2 (6 bases). This CDR3 comprises 13 residues. With 6 bases removed from V and 5 bases from J, the gap between germline ends came to 17 bases. Germline V lookup: CDR1 DFQATT, CDR2 SNEGSKA (reference sequence). The CDR3 sequence: CSAKPGDGDEQYF. The DNA of the CDR3 is TGCAGTGCGAAACCGGGAGACGGTGACGAGCAGTACTTC.

This clonotype was picked up many times. V and J are TRBV5-1 and TRBJ1-2; perhaps TRBD1 as D (6 bases). In germline, CDR1 is SGHRS, CDR2 YFSETQ. The V end was cut by 0 bases, the J end by 2 bases, with 26 bases between. This CDR3 spans 20 amino acids. Written as DNA, the CDR3 is TGCGCCAGCAGCTTGGCCCCGGATGCAGGGGATCTCGCTGGGAACTATGGCTACACCTTC. It specifies CASSLAPDAGDLAGNYGYTF. The whole variable domain, filled in from reference TRBV5-1 and TRBJ1-2, reads KAGVTQTPRYLIKTRGQQVTLSCSPISGHRSVSWYQQTPGQGLQFLFEYFSETQRNKGNFPGRFSGRQFSNSRSEMNVSTLELGDSALYLCASSLAPDAGDLAGNYGYTFGSGTRLTVV.

This clonotype was detected many times. The chain couples TRBV7-3 to TRBJ2-1; 9 bases line up with TRBD1. The CDR3 runs 17 residues. After removal of 2 bases from V and 8 bases from J, the junction contained 13 bases not matched to a gene. Per germline, CDR1 SGHTA and CDR2 FQGTGA. The CDR3 coding sequence is TGTGCCAGCAGCTTACTACCGACAGGGGGTGGGGTCCATGAGCAGTTCTTC. It is translated as CASSLLPTGGGVHEQFF.

By sample share, this clonotype is medium-sized (0.01 to 0.1%). The rearrangement joins TRBV11-2 to TRBJ2-7; no clear D gene. Trimming took off 2 bases at V and 5 bases at J, with 10 bases between the two ends. CDR3 length: 13 residues. Germline V gene sequence: CDR1 SGHAT, CDR2 FQNNGV. The CDR3 sequence: CASSLSTSHEQYF. As DNA, the CDR3 is TGTGCCAGCAGCTTATCGACGAGTCACGAGCAGTACTTC.

Note on this clonotype: A read error may be the cause here, since a much bigger clone is one base away. The chain has TRBV20-1 and TRBJ2-7, with TRBD2 identical over 9 bases. The CDR3 runs to 15 residues. Germline lookup yields CDR1 DFQATT and CDR2 SNEGSKA (reference sequence). This CDR3 is CSARASGTSSYEQCF. Written as DNA, the CDR3 is TGCAGTGCTAGAGCTAGCGGGACTAGCTCCTACGAGCAGTGCTTC.

This clonotype was counted many times. V gene TRBV12-5 combines with J gene TRBJ2-7; 9 nucleotides agree with TRBD2. Germline values: CDR1 LGHNT, CDR2 FRNRAP. CDR3 length: 15 amino acids. Losses at the gene ends were 1 base for V and 1 base for J; bases not matched to a gene: 2. The DNA for the CDR3 is TGTGCTAGTGGTTTGGGACTAGCGGAATCCTACGAGCAGTACTTC. It encodes CASGLGLAESYEQYF.

This sequence joins TRBV20-1 and TRBJ2-7; TRBD2 might be the D (6 bases). The CDR3 length is 15 residues. Germline V lookup: CDR1 DFQATT, CDR2 SNEGSKA (reference sequence). The V end lost 0 bases, the J end lost 0 bases, and 12 bases lay between the germline ends. CDR3 DNA: TGCAGTGCTAGAGATTGGAGGGGTTACTCCTACGAGCAGTACTTC. This sequence encodes CSARDWRGYSYEQYF.